One sample yielded the 25 T cell receptor beta chains listed below, sequenced in a study of cytomegalovirus exposure and HLA in healthy donors. Profiling relied on immunoSEQ multiplex PCR, and the TCRdb table lists in-frame clones only, not all of them. The sample contains around 190,000 clones, roughly three quarters of which appear only once. The sample consisted of PBMCs. The receptor source for this set is a woman in her 30s in good health and CMV-seronegative.

J is TRBJ1-4 and V is TRBV6-5, with 7 bases that match TRBD1. The CDR3 runs to 15 residues. After removal of 6 bases from V and 7 bases from J, the junction contained 11 bases not matched to a gene. Germline loops: CDR1 MNHEY, CDR2 SVGAGI. The CDR3, as DNA: TGTGCCAGCAGGGCTACGGGACAGCCGATTGAAAAACTGTTTTTT. Its protein is CASRATGQPIEKLFF.

J is TRBJ1-5 and V is TRBV28; D is unclear. The CDR3 loop spans 13 amino acids. The V end was cut by 11 bases, the J end by 2 bases, with 13 bases between. Germline V gives CDR1 MDHEN, CDR2 SYDVKM. DNA for the CDR3: TGTGCCGGTAGGCGAGGCCGCAATCAGCCCCAGCATTTT. It codes for CAGRRGRNQPQHF.

This clone was detected only once. This chain connects TRBV30 to TRBJ2-5; D is undetermined. Germline CDR1 is GTSNPN and CDR2 is SVGIG (reference sequence). The CDR3 is 14 residues long. The V gene lost 2 bases and the J gene lost 2 bases, with 12 bases spanning the gap. This CDR3 reads CAWSLGDFQETQYF. CDR3 coding DNA: TGTGCCTGGAGTCTTGGCGACTTTCAAGAGACCCAGTACTTC.

This clone has more than one count but fewer than ten. V gene TRBV6-5 combines with J gene TRBJ2-2; D is possibly TRBD2 (6 bases). CDR1 and CDR2 (germline): MNHEY, SVGAGI. V lost 6 bases and J lost 4, with 12 bases in between. The CDR3 sequence is 14 residues long. CDR3 DNA sequence: TGTGCCAGCAGGGAAAGTAGCGGCACCGGGGAGCTGTTTTTT. It yields the protein CASRESSGTGELFF.

This clone was detected only a few times. V is TRBV7-3 and J is TRBJ1-6; the D gene is possibly TRBD1 (6 bases). Trimming took off 2 bases at V and 4 bases at J, with 12 bases between the two ends. Germline CDR1 SGHTA, CDR2 FQGTGA. The CDR3 covers 16 residues. For the CDR3, the DNA is TGTGCCAGCAGCTTAGCCCAGACAGGATATAATTCACCCCTCCACTTT. This translates into CASSLAQTGYNSPLHF.

The DNA of the CDR3 is TGTGCCAGCTCCTCTCCCTCCGGGACAGGGTCTGGCTACACCTTC. Translating gives CASSSPSGTGSGYTF. The V call is TRBV28, the J call TRBJ1-2, with TRBD1 matching 9 bases. Trimming took 8 bases from V and 7 from J; bases not matched to a gene: 14. This CDR3 spans 15 amino acids. Germline-derived CDR1 and CDR2 are MDHEN and SYDVKM.

This sequence joins TRBV7-2 and TRBJ1-4; 10 bases line up with TRBD1. Germline-derived CDR1 and CDR2 are SGHTA and FQGNSA. J was trimmed by 8 bases and V by 5 bases; bases with no gene match: 8. The CDR3 runs 15 residues. CDR3: CASSIDRGPSEKLFF. CDR3 bases: TGTGCCAGCAGCATCGACAGGGGGCCCAGCGAAAAACTGTTTTTT.

The CDR3 region has the DNA TGCGCCAGCAGCTTGGGGCTGGGGAGCTCTGGGGCCAACGTCCTGACTTTC. Translation gives CASSLGLGSSGANVLTF. The gene calls are TRBV5-1 and TRBJ2-6; perhaps TRBD2 as D (5 bases). The V and J ends lost 0 bases and 0 bases respectively, with 10 bases between them. Germline-derived CDR1 and CDR2 are SGHRS and YFSETQ. The CDR3 is made up of 17 amino acids.

The rearrangement joins TRBV15 to TRBJ2-2; D is possibly TRBD1 (6 bases). CDR1 and CDR2 from the germline V gene are LNHNV and YYDKDF (reference sequence). The CDR3 runs 15 residues. V shed 8 bases and J shed 1 base, with 14 bases lying between them. The CDR3 reads CATLSGHQNTGELFF. The CDR3 region has the DNA TGTGCCACCCTATCGGGACACCAGAACACCGGGGAGCTGTTTTTT.

The chain has TRBV5-4 and TRBJ2-2; D not resolved. V lost 5 bases and J lost 3, with 11 bases in between. The CDR3 loop spans 14 amino acids. CDR1 is SGHNT, CDR2 YYREEE, per germline (reference sequence). This CDR3 is CASRTRGDTGELFF. The DNA of the CDR3 is TGTGCCAGCAGAACCCGTGGAGACACCGGGGAGCTGTTTTTT.

This sequence joins TRBV5-1 and TRBJ1-4; tentative D call: TRBD1 (5 bases). CDR1 SGHRS and CDR2 YFSETQ come from the germline V gene. CDR3 length equals 15 residues. V gave up 2 bases and J gave up 8 bases, with 16 bases separating them. CDR3 loop: CASSLDSMGGEKLFF. For the CDR3, the DNA is TGCGCCAGCAGCTTAGACTCTATGGGGGGAGAAAAACTGTTTTTT. Based on the CDR3 plus reference TRBV5-1 and TRBJ1-4, the full variable domain is KAGVTQTPRYLIKTRGQQVTLSCSPISGHRSVSWYQQTPGQGLQFLFEYFSETQRNKGNFPGRFSGRQFSNSRSEMNVSTLELGDSALYLCASSLDSMGGEKLFFGSGTQLSVL.

This clone was seen only a few times. The CDR3, as DNA: TGTGCCAGTAGTCCCCTTGGGCGGGAGGGAGGCTACGAGCAGTACTTC. Residues: CASSPLGREGGYEQYF. The rearrangement joins TRBV19 to TRBJ2-7, with TRBD2 matching over 9 bases. CDR1 and CDR2 (germline): LNHDA, SQIVND (reference sequence). J gave up 3 bases and V 5 bases, and 11 bases lay outside the gene matches. There are 16 residues in the CDR3.

With respect to this clone: Distinct nucleotide sequences in the sample also encode this CDR3. V usage is TRBV5-1 and J usage is TRBJ2-7, with TRBD1 matching over 7 bases. Germline V gene data show CDR1 as SGHRS and CDR2 as YFSETQ. The V and J ends lost 0 bases and 3 bases, in that order; junction bases with no gene match: 3. The CDR3 contains 14 residues. CDR3 DNA: TGCGCCAGCAGCTTGGGACAGGGCATCTACGAGCAGTACTTC. This codes for CASSLGQGIYEQYF.

In its sample, this clone was seen once. The J gene is TRBJ2-7, the V gene TRBV7-2; 7 positions match TRBD1. CDR3 length: 15 residues. Germline trimming cut 5 bases from V and 5 bases from J; bases unmatched to any gene: 12. Looked up from germline, CDR1 is SGHTA and CDR2 is FQGNSA. The CDR3 DNA follows: TGTGCCAGCAGCCGCACCCGACAGGGCGACCACGAGCAGTACTTC. Translating gives CASSRTRQGDHEQYF.

The gene calls are TRBV7-6 and TRBJ2-6; D perhaps matches TRBD1 (6 bases). Germline V gene sequence: CDR1 SGHVS, CDR2 FNYEAQ. Trimming took off 5 bases at V and 4 bases at J, with 18 bases between the two ends. The CDR3 is made up of 17 amino acids. CDR3 in DNA: TGTGCCAGCAGCCCGTCAATCACAGGGAGCGGGGCCAACGTCCTGACTTTC. It codes for CASSPSITGSGANVLTF.

The V gene is TRBV5-6, the J gene TRBJ2-7; 14 positions agree with TRBD2. V shed 1 base and J 3 bases; nucleotides not matched to a gene: 9. In germline, CDR1 is SGHDT, CDR2 YYEEEE. CDR3 length equals 18 residues. Written as DNA, the CDR3 is TGTGCCAGCAGCTTGAAAACCGGGACTAGCGGGAGAGACTACGAGCAGTACTTC. Amino acid sequence: CASSLKTGTSGRDYEQYF.

The chain is built from TRBV7-2 and TRBJ2-5; TRBD2 agrees at 12 bases. This CDR3 is built from 16 residues. V was clipped by 4 bases and J by 2 bases; unmatched bases: 5. CDR1 is SGHTA and CDR2 is FQGNSA in the germline V gene. In DNA, the CDR3 is TGTGCCAGCAGCTCTTTGGGACTAGCGGGTCAAGAGACCCAGTACTTC. Translating it yields CASSSLGLAGQETQYF.

The CDR3 loop reads CASSPTRTGEAFF. CDR3 DNA sequence: TGTGCCAGCAGCCCTACACGGACAGGGGAAGCTTTCTTT. The gene calls are TRBV11-3 and TRBJ1-1; 8 bases map to TRBD1. Germline V CDR1 and CDR2: SGHNT, YENEEA. This CDR3 is 13 amino acids long. J lost 8 bases, V lost 5 bases, and 7 bases had no gene match.

V usage is TRBV14 and J usage is TRBJ2-3, with 9 bases lining up with TRBD2. This CDR3 comprises 19 residues. Germline assignment: CDR1 SGHDN and CDR2 FVKESK. With V trimmed by 1 base and J by 4 bases, 15 bases remained unmatched. In nucleotides, the CDR3 is TGTGCCAGCAGCCAAGTGGTAGCGGTGCGGGGGGGCTTGGCAGATACGCAGTATTTT. Its translation is CASSQVVAVRGGLADTQYF.

This clone was seen only a few times. This chain joins TRBV5-6 and TRBJ1-2; 8 bases map to TRBD1. The CDR3 totals 14 residues. CDR1 and CDR2 (germline): SGHDT, YYEEEE. J lost 5 bases, V lost 4 bases, and 7 bases had no gene match. CDR3 in amino acids: CASSTRGRPYGYTF. The CDR3 coding sequence is TGTGCCAGCAGCACCAGGGGGCGACCATATGGCTACACCTTC.

The chain combines TRBV19 with TRBJ2-7; D gene uncertain. The CDR3 runs 14 residues. Germline V gene sequence: CDR1 LNHDA, CDR2 SQIVND (reference sequence). V gave up 1 base and J gave up 1 base, with 8 bases separating them. The CDR3 coding sequence is TGTGCCAGTAGTATAGGGGCAGAATCCTACGAGCAGTACTTC. Its protein product is CASSIGAESYEQYF.

This clone appeared once. The chain uses TRBV5-1 and TRBJ2-2; TRBD1 might be the D (6 bases). CDR1 is SGHRS, CDR2 YFSETQ, per germline. Between the trimmed V and J ends, which lost 0 bases and 2 bases, there was a span of 11 bases. This CDR3 has 16 amino acids. CDR3 sequence (DNA): TGCGCCAGCAGCTTGGGATGGACAGAAAACACCGGGGAGCTGTTTTTT. Translation gives CASSLGWTENTGELFF.

The chain carries TRBV19 and TRBJ1-4, with 8 nucleotides matching TRBD1. The CDR3 is 15 amino acids. The germline gives CDR1 LNHDA, CDR2 SQIVND (reference sequence). The trim removed 2 bases at V and 8 bases at J, leaving 7 bases unmatched. CDR3 nucleotides: TGTGCCAGTAGTATATTGGGGACAGGCAAGGAAAAACTGTTTTTT. Protein product: CASSILGTGKEKLFF.

Notes on this clone: The sample carries other DNA sequences with the same CDR3. This rearrangement joins TRBV9 to TRBJ1-3; D gene uncertain. This CDR3 has 16 residues. V shed 0 bases and J shed 0 bases, with 10 bases lying between them. Germline V gene data show CDR1 as SGDLS and CDR2 as YYNGEE. Here the CDR3 DNA reads TGTGCCAGCAGCGTAGGTCACTCTAACTCTGGAAACACCATATATTTT. Protein: CASSVGHSNSGNTIYF.

The chain links TRBV9 to TRBJ2-3, with 9 bases fitting TRBD2. V shed 3 bases, J shed 0 bases, and the junction held 8 bases outside the gene matches. CDR3 length: 17 residues. Germline V gene sequence: CDR1 SGDLS, CDR2 YYNGEE. CDR3 sequence: CASSAISGRPSTDTQYF. Here the CDR3 DNA reads TGTGCCAGCAGCGCTATCAGCGGGAGGCCTAGCACAGATACGCAGTATTTT.